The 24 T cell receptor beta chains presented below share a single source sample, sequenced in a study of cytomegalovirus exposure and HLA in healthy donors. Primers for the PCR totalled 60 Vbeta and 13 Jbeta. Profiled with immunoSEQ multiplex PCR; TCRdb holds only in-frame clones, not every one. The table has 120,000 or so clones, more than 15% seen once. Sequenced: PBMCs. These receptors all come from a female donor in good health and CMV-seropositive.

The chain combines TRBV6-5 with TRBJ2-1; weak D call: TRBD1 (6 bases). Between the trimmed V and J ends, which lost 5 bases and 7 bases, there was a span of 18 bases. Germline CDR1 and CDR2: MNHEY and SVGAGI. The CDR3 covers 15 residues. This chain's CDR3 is CASSRNRDPRNEQFF. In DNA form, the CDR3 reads TGTGCCAGCAGTCGAAACAGGGACCCTAGGAATGAGCAGTTCTTC.

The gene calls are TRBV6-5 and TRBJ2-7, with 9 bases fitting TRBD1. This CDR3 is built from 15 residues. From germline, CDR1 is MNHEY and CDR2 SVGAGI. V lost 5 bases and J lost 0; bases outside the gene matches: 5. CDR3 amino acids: CASSPQGARSYEQYF. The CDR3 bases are TGTGCCAGCAGTCCACAGGGGGCGCGCTCCTACGAGCAGTACTTC.

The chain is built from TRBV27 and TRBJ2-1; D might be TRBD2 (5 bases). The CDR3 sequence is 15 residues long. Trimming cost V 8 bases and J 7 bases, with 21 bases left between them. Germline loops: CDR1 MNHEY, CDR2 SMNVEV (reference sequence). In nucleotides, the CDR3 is TGTGCCAGCTCGGCGTTAATAGGAGGTCGTAATGAGCAGTTCTTC. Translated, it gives CASSALIGGRNEQFF.

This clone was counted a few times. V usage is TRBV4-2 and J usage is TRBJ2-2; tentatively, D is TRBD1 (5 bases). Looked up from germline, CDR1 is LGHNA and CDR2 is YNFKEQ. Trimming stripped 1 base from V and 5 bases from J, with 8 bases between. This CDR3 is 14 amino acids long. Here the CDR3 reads CASSQGRQTGELFF. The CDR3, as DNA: TGTGCCAGCAGCCAAGGCAGACAGACCGGGGAGCTGTTTTTT.

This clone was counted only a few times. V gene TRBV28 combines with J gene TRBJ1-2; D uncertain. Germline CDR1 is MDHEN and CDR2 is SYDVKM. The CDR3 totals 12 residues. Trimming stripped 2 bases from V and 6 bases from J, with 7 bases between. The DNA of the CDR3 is TGTGCCAGCAGTTTAAGGCGGGATGGCTACACCTTC. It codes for CASSLRRDGYTF.

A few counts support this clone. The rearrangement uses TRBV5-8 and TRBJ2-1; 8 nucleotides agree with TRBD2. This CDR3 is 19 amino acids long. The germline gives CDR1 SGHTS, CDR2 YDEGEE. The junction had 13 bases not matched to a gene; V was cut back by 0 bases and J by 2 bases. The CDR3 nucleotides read TGTGCCAGCAGCTTGGGAGGGAACGGAGCGGGGGTGCCCTACAATGAGCAGTTCTTC. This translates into CASSLGGNGAGVPYNEQFF.

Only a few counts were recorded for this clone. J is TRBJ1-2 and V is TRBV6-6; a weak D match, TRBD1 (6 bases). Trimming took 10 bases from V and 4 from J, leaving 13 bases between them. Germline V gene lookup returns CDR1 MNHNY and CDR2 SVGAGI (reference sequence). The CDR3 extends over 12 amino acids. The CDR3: CANSDSSYGYTF. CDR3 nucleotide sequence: TGTGCCAACTCGGACAGTAGCTATGGCTACACCTTC.

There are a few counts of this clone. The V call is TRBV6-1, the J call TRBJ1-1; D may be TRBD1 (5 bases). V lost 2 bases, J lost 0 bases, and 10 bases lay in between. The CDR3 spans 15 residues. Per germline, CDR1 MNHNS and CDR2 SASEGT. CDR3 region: CASSEWGGMNTEAFF. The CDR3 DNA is TGTGCCAGCAGTGAATGGGGCGGAATGAACACTGAAGCTTTCTTT.

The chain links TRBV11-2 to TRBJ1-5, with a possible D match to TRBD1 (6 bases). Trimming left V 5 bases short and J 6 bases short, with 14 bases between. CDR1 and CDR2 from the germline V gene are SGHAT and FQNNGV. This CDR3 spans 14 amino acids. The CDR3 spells CASSRAGVGQPQHF. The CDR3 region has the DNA TGTGCCAGCAGCCGAGCAGGGGTCGGTCAGCCCCAGCATTTT.

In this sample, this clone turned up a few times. The CDR3 region has the DNA TGTGCCAGCAAAGCACGCCAGGGGTTCACCGGGGAGCTGTTTTTT. This codes for CASKARQGFTGELFF. The chain combines TRBV6-1 with TRBJ2-2; maybe TRBD1 (6 bases). V was trimmed by 7 bases and J by 4 bases, leaving 16 bases between them. Germline lookup yields CDR1 MNHNS and CDR2 SASEGT. This CDR3 spans 15 amino acids.

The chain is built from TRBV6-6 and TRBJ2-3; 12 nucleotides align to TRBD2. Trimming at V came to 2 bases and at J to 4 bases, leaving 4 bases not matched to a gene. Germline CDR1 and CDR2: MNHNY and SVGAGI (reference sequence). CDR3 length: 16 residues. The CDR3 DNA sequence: TGTGCCAGCAGTTACGCGACTAGCGGGGGCCCAGATACGCAGTATTTT. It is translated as CASSYATSGGPDTQYF.

DNA of the CDR3: TGTGCCAGCAGCTTCTTGGGCCTAGCGGGAAAGGACCAGTACTTC. Encoded protein: CASSFLGLAGKDQYF. This chain connects TRBV6-5 to TRBJ2-5, with 9 nucleotides matching TRBD2. The germline V gene has CDR1 MNHEY and CDR2 SVGAGI. The CDR3 runs 15 residues. V lost 6 bases and J lost 10; bases outside the gene matches: 15.

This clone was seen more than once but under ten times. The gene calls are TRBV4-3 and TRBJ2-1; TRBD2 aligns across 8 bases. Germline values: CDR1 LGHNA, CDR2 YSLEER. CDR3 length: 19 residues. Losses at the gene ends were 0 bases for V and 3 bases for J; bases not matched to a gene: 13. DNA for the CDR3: TGCGCCAGCAGCCAAGATCTGATAACCCGGGGGGGTCGCTACAATGAGCAGTTCTTC. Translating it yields CASSQDLITRGGRYNEQFF.

In DNA, the CDR3 is TGTGCCAGCAGTGAGAGGACAGGGACTACGAACACAGATACGCAGTATTTT. Translation gives CASSERTGTTNTDTQYF. V and J are TRBV25-1 and TRBJ2-3; D is possibly TRBD1 (8 bases). Germline V CDR1 and CDR2: MGHDK, SYGVNS. The CDR3 sequence is 17 residues long. The germline V and J ends were trimmed by 3 bases and 2 bases, with 18 bases remaining between them.

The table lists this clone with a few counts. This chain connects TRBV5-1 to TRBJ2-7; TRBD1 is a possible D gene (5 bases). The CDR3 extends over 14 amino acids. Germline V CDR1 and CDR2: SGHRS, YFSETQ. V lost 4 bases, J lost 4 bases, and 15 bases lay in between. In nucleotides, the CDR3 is TGCGCCAGCAGCCGTACACTGGGGCCGTACGAGCAGTACTTC. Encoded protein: CASSRTLGPYEQYF.

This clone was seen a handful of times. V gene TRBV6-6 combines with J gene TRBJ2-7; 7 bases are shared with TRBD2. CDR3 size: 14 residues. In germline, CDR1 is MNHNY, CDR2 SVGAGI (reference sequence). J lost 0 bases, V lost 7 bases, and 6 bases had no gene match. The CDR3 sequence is CASKVGGSSYEQYF. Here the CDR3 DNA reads TGTGCCAGCAAGGTCGGGGGGAGCTCCTACGAGCAGTACTTC.

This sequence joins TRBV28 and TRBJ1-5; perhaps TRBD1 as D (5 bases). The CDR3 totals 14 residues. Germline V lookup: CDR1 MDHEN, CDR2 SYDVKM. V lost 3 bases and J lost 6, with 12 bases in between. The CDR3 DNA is TGTGCCAGCAGTTTGCGGCAGGGAAGTCAGCCCCAGCATTTT. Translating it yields CASSLRQGSQPQHF.

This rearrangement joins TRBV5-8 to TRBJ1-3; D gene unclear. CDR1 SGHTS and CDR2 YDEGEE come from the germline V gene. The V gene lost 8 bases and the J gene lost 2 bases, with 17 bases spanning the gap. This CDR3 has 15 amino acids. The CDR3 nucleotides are TGTGCCAGTTTCGGACGGGGTTTGCCTGGAAACACCATATATTTT. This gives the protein CASFGRGLPGNTIYF.

The CDR3: CASSLGLREDTQYF. The DNA of the CDR3 is TGCGCCAGCAGCTTGGGACTTCGGGAAGATACGCAGTATTTT. The chain has TRBV5-1 and TRBJ2-3, with a tentative D call TRBD2 (5 bases). This CDR3 comprises 14 residues. The V end lost 0 bases, the J end lost 5 bases, and 10 bases lay between the germline ends. Germline V lookup: CDR1 SGHRS, CDR2 YFSETQ.

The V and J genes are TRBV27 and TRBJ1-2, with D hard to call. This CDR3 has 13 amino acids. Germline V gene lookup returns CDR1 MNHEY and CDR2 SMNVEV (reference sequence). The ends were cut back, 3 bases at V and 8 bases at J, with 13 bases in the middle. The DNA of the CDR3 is TGTGCCAGCAGTTTTGGCAGGTTTGACGGCTACACCTTC. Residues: CASSFGRFDGYTF.

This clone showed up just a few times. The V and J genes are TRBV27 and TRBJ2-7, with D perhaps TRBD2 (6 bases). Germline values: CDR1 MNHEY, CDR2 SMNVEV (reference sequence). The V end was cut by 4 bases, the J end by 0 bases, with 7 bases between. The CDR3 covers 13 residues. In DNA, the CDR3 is TGTGCCAGCAGTTGGAGGGCCTCCTACGAGCAGTACTTC. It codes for CASSWRASYEQYF.

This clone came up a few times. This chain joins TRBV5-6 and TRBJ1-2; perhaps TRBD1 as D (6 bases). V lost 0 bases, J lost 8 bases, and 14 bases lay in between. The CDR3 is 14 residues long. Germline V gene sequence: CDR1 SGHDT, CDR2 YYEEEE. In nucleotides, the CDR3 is TGTGCCAGCAGCTTGGGTCCTGGGGGCCAGGGCTACACCTTC. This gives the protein CASSLGPGGQGYTF.

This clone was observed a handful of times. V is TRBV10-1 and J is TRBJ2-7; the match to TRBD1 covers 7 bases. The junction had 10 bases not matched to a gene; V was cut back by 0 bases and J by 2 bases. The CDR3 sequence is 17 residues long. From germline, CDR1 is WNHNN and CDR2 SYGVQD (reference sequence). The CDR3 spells CASSESDRERTPYEQYF. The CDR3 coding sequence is TGCGCCAGCAGTGAGTCAGACAGGGAGCGCACCCCCTACGAGCAGTACTTC.

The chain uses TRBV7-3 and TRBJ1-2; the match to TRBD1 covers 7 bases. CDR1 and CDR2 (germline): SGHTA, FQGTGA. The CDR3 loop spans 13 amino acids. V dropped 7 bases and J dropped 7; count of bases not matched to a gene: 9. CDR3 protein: CASTTFRGTGYTF. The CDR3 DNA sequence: TGTGCCAGCACCACATTCAGGGGGACTGGCTACACCTTC.